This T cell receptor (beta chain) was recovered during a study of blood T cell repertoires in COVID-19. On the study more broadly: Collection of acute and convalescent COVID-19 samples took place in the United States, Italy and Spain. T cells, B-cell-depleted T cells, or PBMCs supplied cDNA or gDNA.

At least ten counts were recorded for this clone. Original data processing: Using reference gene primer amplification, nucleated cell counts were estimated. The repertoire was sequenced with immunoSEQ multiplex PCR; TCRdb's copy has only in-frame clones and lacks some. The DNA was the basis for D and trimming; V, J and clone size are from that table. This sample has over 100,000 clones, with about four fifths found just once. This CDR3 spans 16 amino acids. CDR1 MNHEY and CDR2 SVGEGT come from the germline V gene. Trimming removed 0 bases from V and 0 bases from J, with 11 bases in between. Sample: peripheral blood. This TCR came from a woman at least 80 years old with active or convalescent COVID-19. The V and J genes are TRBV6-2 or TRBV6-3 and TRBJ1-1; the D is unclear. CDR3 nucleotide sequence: TGTGCCAGCAGTTACTCTCCCCCAGTCATGAACACTGAAGCTTTCTTT. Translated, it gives CASSYSPPVMNTEAFF.